These 23 T cell receptor beta chains share one sample of origin, sequenced in a study of cytomegalovirus exposure and HLA in healthy donors (dated by TCRdb to about 2017). The library was built by means of the immunoSEQ multiplex PCR assay. A mixture of 60 forward primers for TCR Vbeta segments and 13 reverse primers for TCR Jbeta segments was used in the multiplex PCR. The immuneACCESS repertoire file appears here via TCRdb, limited to in-frame rearrangements. These files lack a portion of the clones; in checked studies, under half of the deficit traces to unresolved V genes, and the cause of the others is not known. The sample includes 250,000 or so clones, with approximately 80% observed a single time. Of the sample, roughly 7.4% falls within the top ten clones. Sequencing was carried out using PBMCs. The receptors were gathered from a woman aged 55-69 years in good health and CMV-seropositive.

This clone appeared a few times. The rearrangement joins TRBV6-6 to TRBJ1-4; TRBD1 is a possible D gene (5 bases). The CDR3 totals 14 residues. The germline CDR1 and CDR2 sequences are MNHNY and SVGAGI (reference sequence). The V end was cut by 2 bases, the J end by 8 bases, with 12 bases between. The CDR3 DNA sequence: TGTGCCAGCAGTTACCCAGGGTATGAGGAAAAACTGTTTTTT. Its translation: CASSYPGYEEKLFF.

The CDR3 sequence is CASSLLAGGLYNEQFF. The DNA for the CDR3 is TGTGCCAGCAGTTTATTAGCGGGAGGCCTCTACAATGAGCAGTTCTTC. The rearrangement joins TRBV28 to TRBJ2-1, with 10 bases aligning to TRBD2. This CDR3 spans 16 amino acids. Germline V gene sequence: CDR1 MDHEN, CDR2 SYDVKM. The ends lost 1 base at V and 3 bases at J; junction bases unmatched: 3. Together with reference TRBV28 and TRBJ2-1, the CDR3 gives the full variable domain: DVKVTQSSRYLVKRTGEKVFLECVQDMDHENMFWYRQDPGLGLRLIYFSYDVKMKEKGDIPEGYSVSREKKERFSLILESASTNQTSMYLCASSLLAGGLYNEQFFGPGTRLTVL.

The chain carries TRBV29-1 and TRBJ2-7, with 9 bases fitting TRBD1. Germline V gene data show CDR1 as SQVTM and CDR2 as ANQGSEA. This CDR3 is built from 13 residues. With 5 bases clipped from V and 3 bases from J, the junction kept 5 bases outside the gene matches. The CDR3 protein is CSVKTGGDYEQYF. Written as DNA, the CDR3 is TGCAGCGTTAAGACAGGGGGAGACTACGAGCAGTACTTC.

J is TRBJ2-1 and V is TRBV6-5; 15 nucleotides match TRBD2. Germline V gene data show CDR1 as MNHEY and CDR2 as SVGAGI. Germline trimming cut 4 bases from V and 6 bases from J; bases unmatched to any gene: 1. The CDR3 length is 15 residues. CDR3 sequence reads: CASSWTSGGGNEQFF. The CDR3 nucleotides read TGTGCCAGCAGTTGGACTAGCGGGGGGGGCAATGAGCAGTTCTTC.

This chain uses TRBV18 with TRBJ1-1, with D possibly matching TRBD1 (6 bases). From germline, CDR1 is KGHSH and CDR2 LQKENI. V shed 2 bases and J shed 1 base, with 11 bases lying between them. CDR3 length: 15 amino acids. The CDR3 here is CASSPGQSTNTEAFF. The DNA for the CDR3 is TGTGCCAGCTCACCAGGACAGTCGACGAACACTGAAGCTTTCTTT.

The CDR3 region is CASSLPFLAGGPLNNIQYF. For the CDR3, the DNA is TGCGCCAGCAGCTTGCCCTTCCTAGCGGGAGGTCCCTTAAACAACATTCAGTACTTC. V usage is TRBV5-1 and J usage is TRBJ2-4; 11 bases map to TRBD2. The CDR3 extends over 19 amino acids. Germline lookup yields CDR1 SGHRS and CDR2 YFSETQ. Trimming cost V 1 base and J 7 bases; bases outside gene matches: 16. Supplemented by reference TRBV5-1 and TRBJ2-4, the full variable domain reads KAGVTQTPRYLIKTRGQQVTLSCSPISGHRSVSWYQQTPGQGLQFLFEYFSETQRNKGNFPGRFSGRQFSNSRSEMNVSTLELGDSALYLCASSLPFLAGGPLNNIQYFGAGTRLSVL.

The chain links TRBV27 to TRBJ2-7; 8 bases map to TRBD2. This CDR3 contains 13 residues. The V and J ends lost 6 bases and 4 bases, in that order; junction bases with no gene match: 5. Germline values: CDR1 MNHEY, CDR2 SMNVEV (reference sequence). The CDR3 DNA sequence: TGTGCCAGCAGCCAGCGGGAGAAATACGAGCAGTACTTC. It codes for CASSQREKYEQYF.

The rearrangement uses TRBV5-1 and TRBJ1-4; TRBD1 agrees at 8 bases. From germline, CDR1 is SGHRS and CDR2 YFSETQ. Trimming cost V 3 bases and J 1 base; bases outside gene matches: 5. This CDR3 contains 16 residues. The CDR3, as DNA: TGCGCCAGCAGCTCCGGACAGGGTAAAACTAATGAAAAACTGTTTTTT. Protein product: CASSSGQGKTNEKLFF.

This clone has only a few counts. The gene calls are TRBV11-3 and TRBJ2-2; D may be TRBD2 (5 bases). CDR3 size: 12 residues. Germline lookup yields CDR1 SGHNT and CDR2 YENEEA. Trimming stripped 7 bases from V and 4 bases from J, with 7 bases between. CDR3 protein: CASKRATGELFF. DNA of the CDR3: TGTGCCAGCAAGAGGGCCACCGGGGAGCTGTTTTTT.

V gene TRBV2 combines with J gene TRBJ1-2; weak D call: TRBD1 (6 bases). Looked up from germline, CDR1 is SNHLY and CDR2 is FYNNEI. This CDR3 has 11 residues. The V and J ends lost 6 bases and 8 bases respectively, with 10 bases between them. The CDR3 coding sequence is TGTGCCAGCAGACAGGGTTGGGGCTACACCTTC. Translation gives CASRQGWGYTF.

Concerning this clone: The junction shows a germline mismatch at one end, possibly a read error. The chain employs TRBV7-9 and TRBJ1-2, with 8 bases fitting TRBD1. The CDR3 loop spans 14 amino acids. Germline V CDR1 and CDR2: SEHNR, FQNEAQ (reference sequence). The CDR3 region has the DNA TGTTCCAGCAGCTTAATCACAGGGGGAAATGGCTACACCTTC. It yields the protein CSSSLITGGNGYTF.

This chain uses TRBV18 with TRBJ2-1; 12 bases fit TRBD2. This CDR3 is 16 amino acids long. Germline CDR1 and CDR2: KGHSH and LQKENI. Germline trimming cut 5 bases from V and 4 bases from J; bases unmatched to any gene: 6. CDR3 sequence reads: CASSSWTSGVYNEQFF. The CDR3 DNA is TGTGCCAGCTCATCCTGGACTAGCGGGGTGTACAATGAGCAGTTCTTC.

The chain couples TRBV9 to TRBJ2-4, with 10 bases lining up with TRBD1. The CDR3 length is 14 residues. CDR1 is SGDLS and CDR2 is YYNGEE in the germline V gene. V was clipped by 0 bases and J by 9 bases; unmatched bases: 3. In nucleotides, the CDR3 is TGTGCCAGCAGCGTAGACGGGGACAGGGGCATTCAGTACTTC. Translating gives CASSVDGDRGIQYF.

The chain recombines TRBV27 with TRBJ2-7; TRBD2 agrees at 10 bases. Germline loops: CDR1 MNHEY, CDR2 SMNVEV (reference sequence). CDR3 length: 16 amino acids. V lost 2 bases, J lost 3 bases, and 7 bases stayed unmatched. The CDR3 loop reads CASSLNPGTSDYEQYF. The CDR3 DNA follows: TGTGCCAGCAGTTTAAACCCCGGGACTAGCGACTACGAGCAGTACTTC.

The rearrangement uses TRBV7-3 and TRBJ1-1, with D unclear. The V and J ends lost 2 bases and 4 bases respectively, with 8 bases between them. Germline V gene data show CDR1 as SGHTA and CDR2 as FQGTGA. The CDR3 is 13 amino acids. The DNA of the CDR3 is TGTGCCAGCAGCTTAGGTCAGATCACTGAAGCTTTCTTT. This codes for CASSLGQITEAFF. Complete variable domain (other parts from reference TRBV7-3 and TRBJ1-1): GAGVSQTPSNKVTEKGKYVELRCDPISGHTALYWYRQSLGQGPEFLIYFQGTGAADDSGLPNDRFFAVRPEGSVSTLKIQRTERGDSAVYLCASSLGQITEAFFGQGTRLTVV.

V gene TRBV5-4 combines with J gene TRBJ2-3; possibly TRBD2 for D (5 bases). V shed 4 bases and J shed 0 bases, with 6 bases lying between them. Germline values: CDR1 SGHNT, CDR2 YYREEE (reference sequence). CDR3 length equals 13 residues. CDR3 nucleotide sequence: TGTGCCAGCAGCCCTAGCAGCACAGATACGCAGTATTTT. Amino acids: CASSPSSTDTQYF.

V gene TRBV5-1 combines with J gene TRBJ2-1; TRBD2 matches 9 bases. After removal of 2 bases from V and 6 bases from J, the junction contained 3 bases not matched to a gene. Germline-derived CDR1 and CDR2 are SGHRS and YFSETQ. The CDR3 loop spans 14 amino acids. CDR3 region: CASSLTLAGNEQFF. The CDR3 coding sequence is TGCGCCAGCAGCTTAACACTAGCGGGCAATGAGCAGTTCTTC.

Written as DNA, the CDR3 is TGTGCCTGGAGTGTAGGTTGGACTAGCGGGAGCGTCTGGAATGAGCAGTTCTTC. This sequence encodes CAWSVGWTSGSVWNEQFF. The chain is built from TRBV30 and TRBJ2-1; 13 positions agree with TRBD2. V dropped 0 bases and J dropped 7; count of bases not matched to a gene: 12. Germline CDR1 is GTSNPN and CDR2 is SVGIG (reference sequence). The CDR3 has 18 residues.

This clone was seen a single time. The chain is built from TRBV27 and TRBJ1-5, with TRBD1 matching over 9 bases. This CDR3 contains 14 residues. The J segment lost 4 bases and the V segment lost 5 bases, leaving 3 bases of the junction unmatched. Germline loops: CDR1 MNHEY, CDR2 SMNVEV (reference sequence). The CDR3 bases are TGTGCCAGCAGTCCGGGACAGGGTAATCAGCCCCAGCATTTT. Residues: CASSPGQGNQPQHF.

The chain recombines TRBV5-1 with TRBJ2-4; possibly TRBD2 for D (6 bases). Germline CDR1 and CDR2: SGHRS and YFSETQ. Trimming took off 2 bases at V and 8 bases at J, with 11 bases between the two ends. CDR3 size: 13 residues. CDR3 nucleotide sequence: TGCGCCAGCAGCTTAGGAGGGGTGGACATTCAGTACTTC. As protein: CASSLGGVDIQYF.

The V and J genes are TRBV6-1 and TRBJ1-5, with D possibly being TRBD1 (6 bases). Germline CDR1 MNHNS, CDR2 SASEGT. The CDR3 consists of 17 residues. With 4 bases removed from V and 4 bases from J, the gap between germline ends came to 20 bases. CDR3 sequence (DNA): TGTGCCAGCAGTGCCGGTTGGGCAGGGACAAGAAATCAGCCCCAGCATTTT. Amino acids: CASSAGWAGTRNQPQHF.

The chain employs TRBV6-5 and TRBJ1-2; D not certain. With 8 bases removed from V and 2 bases from J, the gap between germline ends came to 6 bases. CDR1 MNHEY and CDR2 SVGAGI come from the germline V gene. This CDR3 has 11 amino acids. CDR3 sequence (DNA): TGTGCCAGCGGGGAGAACTATGGCTACACCTTC. Its translation is CASGENYGYTF.

This chain links TRBV10-3 with TRBJ1-1; tentative D call: TRBD1 (5 bases). This CDR3 has 16 amino acids. Germline V gene lookup returns CDR1 ENHRY and CDR2 SYGVKD. Trimming took off 4 bases at V and 1 base at J, with 16 bases between the two ends. CDR3 in amino acids: CAISVDWQGPNTEAFF. The CDR3 DNA reads as TGTGCCATCAGTGTAGACTGGCAGGGCCCGAACACTGAAGCTTTCTTT.